This TCR beta chain was obtained from a study of neurological immune-mediated disorders. Broader study findings: On phylogenetic grouping, the repertoires of 18 of 34 multiple sclerosis patients fell within one related-CDR3 cluster, constituting a possible signature.

5'RACE generated cDNA with 10-nucleotide random UMIs. Every sequencing run returned over 170 million TCR-beta sequences, which were derived from 15-18 subjects. TCRdb reprocessed the 5' RACE reads via MiXCR and lists one record per CDR3 protein. The table records some 38,000 distinct CDR3 sequences, approximately 4.2% of them present only once. This clonotype appeared many times. The target antigen is unknown. The starting material, 2 million PBMCs stored at -80 C, gave rise to the unsorted libraries. This TCR came from a man aged 25-45 years with multiple sclerosis. The material sequenced was PBMCs.

The CDR3 nucleotides are TGCAGTGCTAGTACTAGCGGGAGGGCAGATACGCAGTATTTT. The encoded protein is CSASTSGRADTQYF. The chain links TRBV20-1 to TRBJ2-3, with 13 positions matching TRBD2. Germline V gene sequence: CDR1 DFQATT, CDR2 SNEGSKA (reference sequence). Germline trimming cut 3 bases from V and 4 bases from J; bases unmatched to any gene: 1. The CDR3 consists of 14 residues.